These 25 T cell receptor beta chains came from one sample sequenced in a study of T cells in Graves' hyperthyroidism and ophthalmopathy. TCR beta CDR3 sequences were amplified from RNA transcripts. The study used the HTBI primer set for a first-round RT-PCR of the TCR CDR3. TCRdb re-called the multiplex PCR reads through MiXCR, storing one row per CDR3 protein. The data hold about 550,000 distinct CDR3 sequences, with around 20% observed a single time. Sequenced material: blood. The source is a man in his late teens or twenties with Graves' hyperthyroidism.

This clonotype occurred a few times. The chain uses TRBV7-9 and TRBJ1-1; D possibly corresponds to TRBD1 (6 bases). Germline CDR1 is SEHNR and CDR2 is FQNEAQ (reference sequence). The CDR3 runs to 15 residues. V was pared by 2 bases and J by 1 base, with 11 bases between. CDR3 sequence: CASSLMGHRNTEAFF. The CDR3 bases are TGTGCCAGCAGCTTAATGGGACACCGGAACACTGAAGCTTTCTTT.

This clonotype showed up many times. The chain is built from TRBV12-3 or TRBV12-4 and TRBJ2-6, with TRBD2 as a possible D gene (6 bases). The CDR3 totals 16 residues. The V gene lost 8 bases and the J gene lost 0 bases, with 14 bases spanning the gap. CDR3: CASGGQASSGANVLTF. The CDR3 bases are TGTGCCAGCGGAGGGCAGGCGAGCTCTGGGGCCAACGTCCTGACTTTC.

Many counts were recorded for this clonotype. J is TRBJ2-2 and V is TRBV29-1; possibly TRBD2 for D (5 bases). This CDR3 has 13 amino acids. CDR1 is SQVTM and CDR2 is ANQGSEA in the germline V gene. Trimming took off 0 bases at V and 6 bases at J, with 8 bases between the two ends. CDR3: CSVEDSAAGELFF. The CDR3, as DNA: TGCAGCGTTGAAGATAGCGCGGCCGGGGAGCTGTTTTTT.

V usage is TRBV6-2 or TRBV6-3 and J usage is TRBJ1-5; D is unresolved. CDR1 and CDR2 (germline): MNHEY, SVGEGT. Trimming removed 2 bases from V and 6 bases from J, with 14 bases in between. The CDR3 totals 15 residues. CDR3 sequence reads: CASSYGSAVFQPQHF. The CDR3 DNA sequence: TGTGCCAGCAGTTACGGGTCTGCGGTATTTCAGCCCCAGCATTTT.

The sample holds many counts of this clonotype. The rearrangement uses TRBV29-1 and TRBJ2-2, with a possible D match to TRBD2 (6 bases). This CDR3 is 12 amino acids long. Germline CDR1 reads SQVTM; CDR2 reads ANQGSEA. Deletions cut 4 bases from V and 5 bases from J, with 8 bases between. CDR3 residues: CSVGAGTGELFF. The CDR3 DNA reads TGCAGCGTTGGGGCGGGGACCGGGGAGCTGTTTTTT.

The chain combines TRBV27 with TRBJ2-7; 9 positions agree with TRBD1. The CDR3 extends over 15 amino acids. Germline V gene lookup returns CDR1 MNHEY and CDR2 SMNVEV (reference sequence). V was clipped by 6 bases and J by 3 bases; unmatched bases: 9. The CDR3 region is CASSSGQGKGYEQYF. The CDR3 nucleotides are TGTGCCAGCAGCTCGGGACAGGGAAAGGGCTACGAGCAGTACTTC.

This clonotype was detected many times. V gene TRBV5-1 combines with J gene TRBJ2-2; 10 nucleotides match TRBD2. Germline V gene data show CDR1 as SGHRS and CDR2 as YFSETQ. The CDR3 loop spans 16 amino acids. V lost 2 bases, J lost 3 bases, and 4 bases stayed unmatched. The CDR3 DNA follows: TGCGCCAGCAGCTTACTAGCGGGGAAATACACCGGGGAGCTGTTTTTT. It is translated as CASSLLAGKYTGELFF.

There are many counts of this clonotype. The chain has TRBV5-1 and TRBJ1-1; D gene ambiguous. From germline, CDR1 is SGHRS and CDR2 YFSETQ. V lost 2 bases, J lost 4 bases, and 15 bases lay in between. This CDR3 region has 15 residues. The CDR3 spells CASSFSNVLGTEAFF. The CDR3 DNA sequence: TGCGCCAGCAGCTTCTCGAATGTTCTGGGCACTGAAGCTTTCTTT.

This clonotype was seen a handful of times. The rearrangement joins TRBV9 to TRBJ2-5; 11 nucleotides line up with TRBD2. Unmatched junction bases numbered 12, after V lost 4 bases and J lost 4 bases. Germline V gives CDR1 SGDLS, CDR2 YYNGEE. CDR3 length: 17 amino acids. The CDR3 is CASSLPGSGGAGETQYF. In DNA, the CDR3 is TGTGCCAGCAGCCTCCCTGGTAGCGGGGGGGCCGGAGAGACCCAGTACTTC.

This clonotype has a count of ten or more. The CDR3 sequence is CAIRTTAEPYGYTF. The CDR3 DNA reads TGTGCCATCAGGACCACGGCGGAACCTTATGGCTACACCTTC. The chain employs TRBV10-3 and TRBJ1-2; no reliable D call. This CDR3 region has 14 residues. The V gene's germline CDR1 is ENHRY and CDR2 SYGVKD. Trimming pared 6 bases from V and 5 bases from J, leaving 16 bases between.

The rearrangement joins TRBV12-3 or TRBV12-4 to TRBJ2-7; D possibly corresponds to TRBD1 (6 bases). CDR3 length equals 13 residues. Trimming took off 7 bases at V and 2 bases at J, with 12 bases between the two ends. The CDR3 bases are TGTGCCAGCACCCAGGACAGTGCCTACGAGCAGTACTTC. Translated: CASTQDSAYEQYF.

As concerns this clonotype: A clone one base away is much larger, so this may be a read error. This chain connects TRBV2 to TRBJ2-6; TRBD2 agrees at 7 bases. The CDR3 totals 15 residues. Germline-derived CDR1 and CDR2 are SNHLY and FYNNEI. The CDR3 sequence: CASVPGGPGANVPTF. The CDR3 region has the DNA TGTGCCAGCGTCCCGGGAGGTCCTGGGGCCAACGTCCCGACTTTC.

Only a few counts were recorded for this clonotype. The chain links TRBV19 to TRBJ1-1; D uncertain. The V end was cut by 5 bases, the J end by 4 bases, with 11 bases between. The CDR3 is 13 residues long. In germline, CDR1 is LNHDA, CDR2 SQIVND (reference sequence). In nucleotides, the CDR3 is TGTGCCAGTAGTGCCTCGGGAGCCACTGAAGCTTTCTTT. Encoded protein: CASSASGATEAFF.

The table lists this clonotype with many counts. The chain recombines TRBV29-1 with TRBJ1-1; no clear D. The CDR3 spans 11 residues. Trimming removed 3 bases from V and 11 bases from J, with 13 bases in between. In germline, CDR1 is SQVTM, CDR2 ANQGSEA. The CDR3 loop is CSVEQAPGAFF. The CDR3 nucleotides are TGCAGCGTTGAGCAGGCCCCGGGGGCTTTCTTT.

This clonotype was seen more than once but under ten times. The V call is TRBV12-3 or TRBV12-4, the J call TRBJ1-2; weak D call: TRBD1 (5 bases). This CDR3 has 14 amino acids. V was shortened by 7 bases and J by 3 bases, with 15 bases between the two germline ends. CDR3: CASTEGNRYYGYTF. The DNA for the CDR3 is TGTGCCAGCACCGAGGGGAACAGGTACTATGGCTACACCTTC.

The J gene is TRBJ2-5, the V gene TRBV6-1; 13 bases are shared with TRBD2. Germline V gives CDR1 MNHNS, CDR2 SASEGT. V shed 3 bases and J 5 bases; nucleotides not matched to a gene: 6. The CDR3 has 16 amino acids. The CDR3 loop reads CASSDGLAGVGETQYF. For the CDR3, the DNA is TGTGCCAGCAGTGACGGACTAGCGGGAGTGGGGGAGACCCAGTACTTC.

This clonotype was observed at least ten times. The chain employs TRBV28 and TRBJ2-5; 11 bases align to TRBD1. Germline CDR1 is MDHEN and CDR2 is SYDVKM. V shed 5 bases, J shed 3 bases, and the junction held 8 bases outside the gene matches. The CDR3 spans 16 residues. In nucleotides, the CDR3 is TGTGCCAGCAGTCCTTGGACAGGGGGCTGGGAAGAGACCCAGTACTTC. Translated, it gives CASSPWTGGWEETQYF.

This clonotype was picked up many times. The chain employs TRBV15 and TRBJ1-1, with no clear D. CDR3 size: 14 residues. V shed 7 bases and J shed 5 bases, with 17 bases lying between them. Germline-derived CDR1 and CDR2 are LNHNV and YYDKDF (reference sequence). CDR3 nucleotide sequence: TGTGCCACCACCAGGCAGGACCTGGGAACTGAAGCTTTCTTT. This encodes CATTRQDLGTEAFF.

The chain combines TRBV19 with TRBJ2-1; 8 nucleotides align to TRBD1. The J segment lost 4 bases and the V segment lost 4 bases, leaving 6 bases of the junction unmatched. The CDR3 length is 15 residues. Per the germline V gene, CDR1 is LNHDA and CDR2 is SQIVND (reference sequence). DNA of the CDR3: TGTGCCAGTAGTACCTCCGGGACAGGTTACAATGAGCAGTTCTTC. This gives the protein CASSTSGTGYNEQFF.

This clonotype has more than one count but fewer than ten. The chain recombines TRBV30 with TRBJ2-7; D ambiguous. Trimming took 0 bases from V and 2 from J, leaving 8 bases between them. Germline V CDR1 and CDR2: GTSNPN, SVGIG (reference sequence). There are 13 residues in the CDR3. The CDR3 sequence: CAWSVQPTYEQYF. The CDR3 bases are TGTGCCTGGAGTGTACAGCCCACCTACGAGCAGTACTTC.

In its sample, this clonotype was seen many times. Possible read error: a much larger clone is one base away. The CDR3 region has the DNA TGTGCCAGCAGTTTGTACAGCTCTGGGGCCAACGTCCTGACTTTC. It yields the protein CASSLYSSGANVLTF. The chain recombines TRBV28 with TRBJ2-6, with D unresolved. V dropped 3 bases and J dropped 0 bases, with 6 bases sitting between them. Germline CDR1 MDHEN, CDR2 SYDVKM. The CDR3 runs 15 residues.

To note about this clonotype: A much larger clonotype is one base distant, so this may be a read error. The chain uses TRBV12-3 or TRBV12-4 and TRBJ2-5; a weak D match, TRBD1 (5 bases). This CDR3 region has 14 residues. The CDR3 spells CTSSFPGMQETQYF. CDR3 DNA sequence: TGTACCAGCAGTTTCCCAGGGATGCAAGAGACCCAGTACTTC.

This clonotype was counted only a few times. This chain uses TRBV11-2 with TRBJ1-1; D is undetermined. The CDR3 loop spans 12 amino acids. CDR1 is SGHAT and CDR2 is FQNNGV in the germline V gene. Trimming removed 5 bases from V and 4 bases from J, with 8 bases in between. This CDR3 is CASSRMITEAFF. CDR3 nucleotide sequence: TGTGCCAGCAGCCGGATGATCACTGAAGCTTTCTTT.

This sequence joins TRBV4-1 and TRBJ2-5; D may be TRBD1 (6 bases). CDR1 MGHRA and CDR2 YSYEKL come from the germline V gene. This CDR3 has 15 amino acids. Trimming cost V 2 bases and J 4 bases, with 14 bases left between them. CDR3 in amino acids: CASSQFGGLRETQYF. CDR3 in DNA: TGCGCCAGCAGCCAATTTGGGGGCTTACGAGAGACCCAGTACTTC.

V gene TRBV11-1 combines with J gene TRBJ2-2, with 9 bases matching TRBD2. The CDR3 has 17 amino acids. J was trimmed by 0 bases and V by 2 bases; bases with no gene match: 4. From germline, CDR1 is SGHAT and CDR2 FQDESV (reference sequence). The CDR3 sequence is CASSLPLAGANTGELFF. The DNA of the CDR3 is TGTGCCAGCAGCTTACCCTTAGCGGGGGCGAACACCGGGGAGCTGTTTTTT.